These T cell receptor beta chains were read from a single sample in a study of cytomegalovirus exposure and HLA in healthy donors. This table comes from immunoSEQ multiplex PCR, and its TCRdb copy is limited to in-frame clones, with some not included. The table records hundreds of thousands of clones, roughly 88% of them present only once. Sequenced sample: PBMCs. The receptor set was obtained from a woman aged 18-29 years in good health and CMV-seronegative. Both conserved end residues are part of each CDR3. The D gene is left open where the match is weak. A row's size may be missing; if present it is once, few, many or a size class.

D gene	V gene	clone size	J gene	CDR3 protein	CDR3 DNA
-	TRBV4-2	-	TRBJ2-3	CASSQDQRGAPDTQYF	TGTGCCAGCAGCCAAGATCAACGGGGGGCCCCAGATACGCAGTATTTT
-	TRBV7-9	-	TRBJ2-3	CASSLERIATDTQYF	TGTGCCAGCAGCTTAGAACGGATAGCCACAGATACGCAGTATTTT
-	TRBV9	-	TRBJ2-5	CASSVNAGNWETQYF	TGTGCCAGCAGCGTTAACGCAGGGAATTGGGAGACCCAGTACTTC
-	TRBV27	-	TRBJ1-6	CASSQRSDPDSGSPLHF	TGTGCCAGCAGCCAAAGGTCAGACCCGGACAGTGGGTCACCCCTCCACTTT
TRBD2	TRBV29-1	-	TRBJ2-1	CSAEGGLAGAYNEQFF	TGCAGCGCCGAAGGCGGACTAGCGGGAGCGTATAATGAGCAGTTCTTC
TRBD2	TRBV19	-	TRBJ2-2	CASSIRGLAAGELFF	TGTGCCAGTAGTATCCGCGGACTAGCCGCGGGGGAGCTGTTTTTT
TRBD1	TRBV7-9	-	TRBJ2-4	CASIERGQNIQYF	TGTGCCAGCATCGAAAGGGGGCAAAACATTCAGTACTTC
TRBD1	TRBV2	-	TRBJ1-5	CASRVGTGHNQPQHF	TGTGCCAGCAGGGTTGGGACAGGACACAATCAGCCCCAGCATTTT
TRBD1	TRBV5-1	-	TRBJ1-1	CASRTGGINTEAFF	TGCGCCAGCAGAACAGGGGGTATTAACACTGAAGCTTTCTTT
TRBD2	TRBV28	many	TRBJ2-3	CASDTAGTMLDTQYF	TGTGCCAGCGACACAGCCGGGACTATGTTAGATACGCAGTATTTT
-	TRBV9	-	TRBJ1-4	CASSLRGTNEKLFF	TGTGCCAGCAGCCTGCGGGGGACTAATGAAAAACTGTTTTTT
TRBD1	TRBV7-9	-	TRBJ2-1	CASSFSGTVLNEQFF	TGTGCCAGCAGCTTTTCCGGGACAGTTCTCAATGAGCAGTTCTTC
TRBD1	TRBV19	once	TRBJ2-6	CASSTTPGQAGANVLTF	TGTGCCAGTAGTACGACCCCCGGACAGGCGGGGGCCAACGTCCTGACTTTC
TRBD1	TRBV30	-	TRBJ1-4	CAWSLIPGQGNEKLFF	TGTGCCTGGAGTCTTATTCCGGGACAGGGGAATGAAAAACTGTTTTTT
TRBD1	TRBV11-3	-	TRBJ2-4	CASSSSGTGGMNIQYF	TGTGCCAGCAGCTCGTCCGGCACAGGGGGCATGAACATTCAGTACTTC
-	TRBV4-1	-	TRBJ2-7	CASSQEWGLGTTYEQYF	TGCGCCAGCAGCCAAGAATGGGGCCTCGGGACAACCTACGAGCAGTACTTC
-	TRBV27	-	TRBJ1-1	CASSTPGLPNGTEAFF	TGTGCCAGCAGTACCCCGGGACTCCCGAACGGGACTGAAGCTTTCTTT
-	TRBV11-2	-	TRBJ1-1	CASSSYGQGSPEAFF	TGTGCCAGCAGCTCTTACGGGCAGGGGTCACCCGAAGCTTTCTTT
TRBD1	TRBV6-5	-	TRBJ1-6	CASSYSAGTGSPLHF	TGTGCCAGCAGTTACTCTGCCGGGACAGGGAGCCCCCTCCACTTT
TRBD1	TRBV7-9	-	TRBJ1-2	CASSFQGDGYTF	TGTGCCAGCAGCTTTCAGGGGGACGGCTACACCTTC
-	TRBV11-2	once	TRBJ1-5	CASSPQGLNQPQHF	TGTGCCAGCAGCCCCCAGGGCCTCAATCAGCCCCAGCATTTT
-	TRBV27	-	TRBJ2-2	CASSGLRPNTGELFF	TGTGCCAGCAGCGGACTTAGACCCAACACCGGGGAGCTGTTTTTT
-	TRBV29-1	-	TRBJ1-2	CSVVSDYGYTF	TGCAGCGTTGTATCTGACTATGGCTACACCTTC
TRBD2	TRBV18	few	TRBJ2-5	CASSHRDYIKETQYF	TGTGCCAGCTCACACCGGGACTACATCAAAGAGACCCAGTACTTC
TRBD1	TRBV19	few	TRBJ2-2	CAGGTGYTGELFF	TGTGCCGGGGGGACAGGGTACACCGGGGAGCTGTTTTTT
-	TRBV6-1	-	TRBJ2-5	CASSGGPQRTQYF	TGTGCCAGCAGTGGAGGGCCCCAAAGGACCCAGTACTTC